Shown below are 31 T cell receptor beta chains from a single sample sequenced in a study of CD8 T cells in ankylosing spondylitis. Points from the study as a whole: A TCR beta motif made of eight highly homologous variants seemed typical of ankylosing spondylitis blood.

MiXCR, run by TCRdb on the 5' RACE reads, gives a single entry per CDR3 protein. The repertoire holds fewer than 500,000 distinct CDR3 sequences, with 20% to 25% as singletons. No antigen has been assigned to these receptors. Sequences were obtained from blood, either unsorted or a sorted T cell fraction (not recorded which). The receptor source for this set is a male donor with ankylosing spondylitis.

The CDR3 DNA sequence: TGCAGTGCCCAAAGGTCCTCGGGACTAGTGGCTAATGAGCAGTTCTTC. Its translation is CSAQRSSGLVANEQFF. The gene calls are TRBV20-1 and TRBJ2-1, with 8 bases identical to TRBD2. J lost 7 bases, V lost 6 bases, and 17 bases had no gene match. Germline assignment: CDR1 DFQATT and CDR2 SNEGSKA (reference sequence). The CDR3 consists of 16 residues.

This clonotype is large (0.1 to 1%) by share. The chain joins TRBV10-3 to TRBJ2-3; perhaps TRBD1 as D (6 bases). Germline values: CDR1 ENHRY, CDR2 SYGVKD. CDR3 length equals 15 residues. Between the trimmed V and J ends, which lost 4 bases and 0 bases, there was a span of 11 bases. CDR3 sequence (DNA): TGTGCCATCAGTGTGTATGGACAGAGCACAGATACGCAGTATTTT. It codes for CAISVYGQSTDTQYF.

This rearrangement joins TRBV4-1 to TRBJ2-3; 10 bases map to TRBD2. Germline CDR1 and CDR2: MGHRA and YSYEKL. The J segment lost 4 bases and the V segment lost 0 bases, leaving 1 base of the junction unmatched. The CDR3 spans 15 residues. Here the CDR3 DNA reads TGCGCCAGCAGCCAAGATGGGACTAGCGCAGATACGCAGTATTTT. This translates into CASSQDGTSADTQYF.

This clonotype was detected a few times. The genes are TRBV12-5 and TRBJ1-6; TRBD1 aligns across 7 bases. The CDR3 runs 15 residues. V dropped 9 bases and J dropped 8; count of bases not matched to a gene: 13. From germline, CDR1 is LGHNT and CDR2 FRNRAP. This chain's CDR3 is CASGPQGNVYSPLHF. The CDR3 DNA is TGTGCTAGCGGTCCACAGGGGAACGTTTATTCACCCCTCCACTTT.

This clonotype has only a few counts. V and J are TRBV12-3 or TRBV12-4 and TRBJ1-2, with D hard to call. The CDR3 sequence is 13 residues long. V was cut by 5 bases and J by 6 bases, with 13 bases left in between. For the CDR3, the DNA is TGTGCCAGCAGTCGGACCGTAACCAATGGCTACACCTTC. It yields the protein CASSRTVTNGYTF.

The V call is TRBV7-6, the J call TRBJ1-3; D is uncertain. Germline V gives CDR1 SGHVS, CDR2 FNYEAQ. Trimming removed 1 base at V and 0 bases at J, with 7 bases between. The CDR3 is 15 amino acids. CDR3 nucleotide sequence: TGTGCCAGCAGCTTAGGCAGGCACTCTGGAAACACCATATATTTT. It translates to CASSLGRHSGNTIYF.

The CDR3 sequence: CASSLTAGVEQFF. The CDR3 region has the DNA TGTGCCAGCAGCTTAACAGCGGGAGTTGAGCAGTTCTTC. The chain employs TRBV7-3 and TRBJ2-1, with TRBD2 matching 8 bases. The trim removed 0 bases at V and 9 bases at J, leaving 1 base unmatched. CDR1 and CDR2 (germline): SGHTA, FQGTGA. The CDR3 contains 13 residues.

This clonotype was counted only a few times. The chain recombines TRBV7-2 with TRBJ1-2; D is uncertain. From germline, CDR1 is SGHTA and CDR2 FQGNSA. With 1 base removed from V and 8 bases from J, the gap between germline ends came to 14 bases. The CDR3 sequence is 14 residues long. CDR3 coding DNA: TGTGCCAGCAGCTTAGTGGTCGGTCAACGGGGCTACACCTTC. This translates into CASSLVVGQRGYTF.

This clonotype has only a few counts. This rearrangement joins TRBV10-3 to TRBJ2-1; D is possibly TRBD2 (6 bases). This CDR3 comprises 13 residues. Per germline, CDR1 ENHRY and CDR2 SYGVKD. Trimming took 7 bases from V and 4 from J, leaving 11 bases between them. The CDR3 coding sequence is TGTGCCATCACGGGAGTGGGGTACAATGAGCAGTTCTTC. Its protein product is CAITGVGYNEQFF.

The chain uses TRBV28 and TRBJ2-5, with D perhaps matching TRBD1 or TRBD2 (5 bases each). CDR1 and CDR2 (germline): MDHEN, SYDVKM. Trimming removed 4 bases at V and 10 bases at J, with 16 bases between. The CDR3 sequence is 13 residues long. The CDR3 bases are TGTGCCAGCAGTTCATGGGGGACCTCTAACCAGTACTTC. Amino acid sequence: CASSSWGTSNQYF.

The chain carries TRBV28 and TRBJ2-2; no reliable D call. Germline-derived CDR1 and CDR2 are MDHEN and SYDVKM. V was trimmed by 3 bases and J by 2 bases, leaving 7 bases between them. The CDR3 contains 14 residues. The CDR3 loop reads CASSFWLNTGELFF. The DNA for the CDR3 is TGTGCCAGCAGTTTCTGGCTTAACACCGGGGAGCTGTTTTTT.

This clonotype was found a few times. The chain combines TRBV20-1 with TRBJ1-6; D uncertain. This CDR3 has 17 residues. CDR1 is DFQATT, CDR2 SNEGSKA, per germline (reference sequence). V lost 1 base and J 6 bases, leaving 19 bases between the germline ends. The CDR3 bases are TGCAGTGCTAGAGCCCACGGCGCGGGTGCCGGTAATTCACCCCTCCACTTT. This gives the protein CSARAHGAGAGNSPLHF.

This clonotype was observed a few times. The chain carries TRBV29-1 and TRBJ2-3; weak D call: TRBD1 (6 bases). The CDR3 loop spans 13 amino acids. V lost 6 bases to trimming and J lost 4 bases, with 14 bases between them. CDR1 is SQVTM, CDR2 ANQGSEA, per germline. CDR3 in DNA: TGCAGCGTGAAACGGACAGCTTCAGATACGCAGTATTTT. Translated, it gives CSVKRTASDTQYF.

A few counts support this clonotype. J is TRBJ2-1 and V is TRBV12-3 or TRBV12-4, with 9 bases that match TRBD2. With 6 bases clipped from V and 8 bases from J, the junction kept 11 bases outside the gene matches. The CDR3 length is 15 residues. CDR3 in DNA: TGTGCCAGCAGATCCAAGGCGGGAGGGAGCGATGAGCAGTTCTTC. Protein: CASRSKAGGSDEQFF.

As concerns this clonotype: The junction and the germline gene differ at one end; a read error may be behind it. J is TRBJ1-1 and V is TRBV7-9; possible D gene TRBD1, 6 bases. There are 17 residues in the CDR3. Germline V gene sequence: CDR1 SEHNR, CDR2 FQNEAQ (reference sequence). For the CDR3, the DNA is TGTGCCAGCCCCAAAGACAGGCCCCAAGGTTGGAACACTGAAGCCTTCTTT. Protein product: CASPKDRPQGWNTEAFF. Full variable domain (rest looked up from reference TRBV7-9 and TRBJ1-1): DTGVSQNPRHKITKRGQNVTFRCDPISEHNRLYWYRQTLGQGPEFLTYFQNEAQLEKSRLLSDRFSAERPKGSFSTLEIQRTEQGDSAMYLCASPKDRPQGWNTEAFFGQGTRLTVV.

The genes are TRBV9 and TRBJ2-1, with 7 bases fitting TRBD2. V shed 0 bases and J 3 bases; nucleotides not matched to a gene: 3. CDR1 is SGDLS and CDR2 is YYNGEE in the germline V gene. The CDR3 loop spans 15 amino acids. Here the CDR3 reads CASSVGTRNYNEQFF. DNA for the CDR3: TGTGCCAGCAGCGTAGGGACTAGGAACTACAATGAGCAGTTCTTC.

CDR3 in amino acids: CASSTGLAGVETQYF. In nucleotides, the CDR3 is TGCGCCAGCAGCACGGGACTAGCGGGAGTTGAGACCCAGTACTTC. The chain is built from TRBV5-1 and TRBJ2-5, with 14 bases that match TRBD2. The germline V gene encodes CDR1 SGHRS and CDR2 YFSETQ. This CDR3 has 15 residues. V shed 4 bases and J 5 bases; nucleotides not matched to a gene: 4.

This clonotype has just a few counts. The rearrangement joins TRBV20-1 to TRBJ2-2; D remains unclear. The V end was cut by 2 bases, the J end by 5 bases, with 9 bases between. This CDR3 region has 13 residues. CDR1 is DFQATT and CDR2 is SNEGSKA in the germline V gene (reference sequence). This chain's CDR3 is CSARLSQTGELFF. The CDR3 DNA reads TGCAGTGCTAGACTCAGTCAGACCGGGGAGCTGTTTTTT.

This clonotype was picked up a small number of times. The chain has TRBV5-1 and TRBJ1-4; 9 bases match TRBD1. This CDR3 spans 15 amino acids. From germline, CDR1 is SGHRS and CDR2 YFSETQ. The V and J ends lost 4 bases and 5 bases, in that order; junction bases with no gene match: 6. In DNA form, the CDR3 reads TGCGCCAGCAGCCCCGGGGACAGGGAGAATGAAAAACTGTTTTTT. Translated, it gives CASSPGDRENEKLFF.

This clonotype turned up a few times. J is TRBJ2-5 and V is TRBV20-1; no clear D gene. The germline V gene has CDR1 DFQATT and CDR2 SNEGSKA (reference sequence). This CDR3 comprises 13 residues. Trimming cost V 2 bases and J 2 bases, with 9 bases left between them. CDR3 sequence (DNA): TGCAGTGCTAGAAAAGACCCTCAAGAGACCCAGTACTTC. Its protein is CSARKDPQETQYF.

This clonotype was seen only a few times. This rearrangement joins TRBV7-2 to TRBJ2-3; unclear D gene. Germline loops: CDR1 SGHTA, CDR2 FQGNSA. The CDR3 consists of 15 residues. V lost 3 bases, J lost 2 bases, and 12 bases lay in between. The CDR3 DNA reads TGTGCCAGCAGCTTGTACAGAGAATACACAGATACGCAGTATTTT. Protein sequence: CASSLYREYTDTQYF.

This clonotype was recorded a few times. This chain connects TRBV28 to TRBJ2-5; TRBD2 might be the D (6 bases). Germline CDR1 is MDHEN and CDR2 is SYDVKM. CDR3 length: 15 residues. V was trimmed by 3 bases and J by 2 bases, leaving 13 bases between them. In nucleotides, the CDR3 is TGTGCCAGCAGTTTCGTTGCAAGCGGGCAAGAGACCCAGTACTTC. Its translation: CASSFVASGQETQYF.

This clonotype was observed a handful of times. This chain links TRBV7-2 with TRBJ2-3; D not resolved. Trimming shortened V by 1 base and J by 6 bases, and 5 bases separated the two germline ends. Germline V lookup: CDR1 SGHTA, CDR2 FQGNSA. This CDR3 is 12 amino acids long. The CDR3 region has the DNA TGTGCCAGCAGCTTAGTCTACGATACGCAGTATTTT. This translates into CASSLVYDTQYF.

CDR3 in DNA: TGCAGCGTTGCCTACAGGGGCTACGAGCAGTACTTC. Encoded protein: CSVAYRGYEQYF. The chain recombines TRBV29-1 with TRBJ2-7; 7 bases match TRBD1. V trimming: 4 bases; J trimming: 3 bases; junction bases outside the gene matches: 3. Germline values: CDR1 SQVTM, CDR2 ANQGSEA. The CDR3 extends over 12 amino acids.

The rearrangement joins TRBV5-1 to TRBJ2-7; D unclear. Germline assignment: CDR1 SGHRS and CDR2 YFSETQ. Deletions cut 0 bases from V and 0 bases from J, with 7 bases between. CDR3 length equals 14 residues. DNA of the CDR3: TGCGCCAGCAGCTTGGACCCGGCCTCCTACGAGCAGTACTTC. Its protein product is CASSLDPASYEQYF.

This clonotype was recorded at least ten times. The chain uses TRBV29-1 and TRBJ2-7, with D possibly TRBD1 on 6 matching bases. V was shortened by 4 bases and J by 3 bases, with 22 bases between the two germline ends. The CDR3 extends over 16 amino acids. Germline-derived CDR1 and CDR2 are SQVTM and ANQGSEA. This CDR3 is CSVVPRAGQQLYEQYF. The DNA for the CDR3 is TGCAGCGTTGTCCCGAGGGCAGGACAGCAACTCTACGAGCAGTACTTC.

This chain uses TRBV20-1 with TRBJ2-3; 11 nucleotides line up with TRBD2. The CDR3 is 18 residues long. V was clipped by 0 bases and J by 1 base; unmatched bases: 9. CDR1 is DFQATT and CDR2 is SNEGSKA in the germline V gene (reference sequence). CDR3 residues: CSARDRVVLAGGTDTQYF. CDR3 nucleotide sequence: TGCAGTGCTAGAGATCGGGTCGTACTAGCGGGAGGCACAGATACGCAGTATTTT.

V gene TRBV11-2 combines with J gene TRBJ2-3, with 11 positions matching TRBD2. The CDR3 is 19 residues long. V lost 3 bases to trimming and J lost 3 bases; unmatched junction nucleotides: 14. Germline V CDR1 and CDR2: SGHAT, FQNNGV. The CDR3 protein is CASSFSRASGRISTDTQYF. CDR3 nucleotides: TGTGCCAGCAGCTTTTCGCGGGCTAGCGGGAGGATATCGACAGATACGCAGTATTTT.

This clonotype was observed many times. The V and J genes are TRBV7-2 and TRBJ1-1; no clear D gene. The ends were cut back, 2 bases at V and 0 bases at J, with 1 base in the middle. CDR1 is SGHTA, CDR2 FQGNSA, per germline. CDR3 length: 12 amino acids. CDR3 bases: TGTGCCAGCAGCTTAATGAACACTGAAGCTTTCTTT. Amino acids: CASSLMNTEAFF.

The V call is TRBV9, the J call TRBJ2-1; 10 positions match TRBD2. CDR1 and CDR2 from the germline V gene are SGDLS and YYNGEE. V lost 4 bases to trimming and J lost 10 bases; unmatched junction nucleotides: 17. The length of the CDR3 is 17 residues. CDR3 sequence (DNA): TGTGCCAGCAGCAGTAGGGCGGCGAGCGGGAGGGCCCGGGAGCAGTTCTTC. It translates to CASSSRAASGRAREQFF.

This clonotype has only a few counts. The V gene is TRBV18, the J gene TRBJ2-7; TRBD1 matches 9 bases. The CDR3 runs to 13 residues. Germline V gene data show CDR1 as KGHSH and CDR2 as LQKENI. J gave up 4 bases and V 3 bases, and 1 base lay outside the gene matches. The CDR3 sequence: CASSPGTGYEQYF. CDR3 nucleotides: TGTGCCAGCTCACCCGGGACAGGGTACGAGCAGTACTTC.